What follows describes a single T cell receptor beta chain. This record comes from a study of blood T cell repertoires in COVID-19. Study background: Sources were T cells, B-cell-depleted T cells, or PBMCs; the material itself was cDNA or gDNA.

The CDR3 runs 15 residues. Germline lookup yields CDR1 SGHTA and CDR2 FQGTGA. V trimming: 5 bases; J trimming: 1 base; junction bases outside the gene matches: 4. Sequenced by immunoSEQ multiplex PCR; TCRdb stores in-frame clones only, minus some. The table records fewer than 250,000 clones, approximately 80% of them present only once. This clonotype was sampled from a human donor in a cohort sampled during active COVID-19. The chain uses TRBV7-3 and TRBJ2-1; 8 bases align to TRBD2. The sequenced sample was peripheral blood. The CDR3, as DNA: TGTGCCAGCAGCCTGAGACTAGCGTCCTACAATGAGCAGTTCTTC. Encoded protein: CASSLRLASYNEQFF.